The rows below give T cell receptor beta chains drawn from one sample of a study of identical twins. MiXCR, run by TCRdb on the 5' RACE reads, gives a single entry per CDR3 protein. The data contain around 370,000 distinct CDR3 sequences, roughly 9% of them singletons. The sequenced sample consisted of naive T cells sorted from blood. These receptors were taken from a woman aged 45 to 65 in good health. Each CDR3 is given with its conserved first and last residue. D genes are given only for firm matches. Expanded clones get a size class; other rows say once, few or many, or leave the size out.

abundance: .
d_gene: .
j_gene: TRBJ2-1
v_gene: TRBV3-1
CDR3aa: CASSQDPSAYEQFF
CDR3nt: TGTGCCAGCAGCCAAGATCCTAGCGCATATGAGCAGTTCTTC

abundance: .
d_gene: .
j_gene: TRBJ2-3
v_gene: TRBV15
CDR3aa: CATSRAPEGTATQYF
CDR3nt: TGTGCCACCAGCAGAGCACCCGAAGGGACTGCCACGCAGTATTTT

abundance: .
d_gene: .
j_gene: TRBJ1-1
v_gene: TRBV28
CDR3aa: CASSDTGFGATEAFF
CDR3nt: TGTGCCAGCAGTGACACAGGTTTCGGGGCCACTGAAGCTTTCTTT

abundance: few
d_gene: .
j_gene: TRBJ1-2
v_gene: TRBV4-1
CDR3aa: CASSQISGTYGYTF
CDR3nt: TGCGCCAGCAGCCAAATTTCGGGAACCTATGGCTACACCTTC

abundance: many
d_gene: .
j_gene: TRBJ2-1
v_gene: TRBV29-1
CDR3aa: CSFRRGSEQFF
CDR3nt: TGCAGCTTCCGGAGGGGGAGTGAGCAGTTCTTC

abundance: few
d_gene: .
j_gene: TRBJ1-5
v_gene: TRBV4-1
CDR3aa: CASSQVMVSNQPQHF
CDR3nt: TGCGCCAGCAGCCAAGTGATGGTCAGCAATCAGCCCCAGCATTTT

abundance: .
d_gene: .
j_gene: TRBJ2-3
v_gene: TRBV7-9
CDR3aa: CASRPGDIKGGTDTQYF
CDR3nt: TGTGCCAGCAGACCAGGGGACATAAAAGGGGGCACAGATACGCAGTATTTT

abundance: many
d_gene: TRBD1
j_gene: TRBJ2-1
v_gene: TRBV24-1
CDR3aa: CATSDLGQGYEQFF
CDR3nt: TGTGCCACCAGTGATTTGGGACAGGGGTATGAGCAGTTCTTC

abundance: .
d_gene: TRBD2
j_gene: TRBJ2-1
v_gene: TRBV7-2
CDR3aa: CASSSRTSSWDEQFF
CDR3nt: TGTGCCAGCAGCTCCCGGACTAGTTCATGGGATGAGCAGTTCTTC

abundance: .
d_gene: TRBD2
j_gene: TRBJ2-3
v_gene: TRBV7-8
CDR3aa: CASSLVIAGASTDTQYF
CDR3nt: TGTGCCAGCAGCTTAGTGATAGCGGGAGCTAGCACAGATACGCAGTATTTT

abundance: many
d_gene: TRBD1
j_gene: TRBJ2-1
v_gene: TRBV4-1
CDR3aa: CASSPTKGQIYNEQFF
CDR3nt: TGCGCCAGCAGCCCTACCAAGGGACAGATTTACAATGAGCAGTTCTTC

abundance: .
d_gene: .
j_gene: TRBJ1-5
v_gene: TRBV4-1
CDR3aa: CASSQPNAGAGQPQHF
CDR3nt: TGCGCCAGCAGCCAACCGAATGCAGGGGCTGGACAGCCCCAGCATTTT

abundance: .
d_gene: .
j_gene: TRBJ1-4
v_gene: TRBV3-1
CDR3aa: CASSQRGGRSNEKLFF
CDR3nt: TGTGCCAGCAGCCAGAGAGGGGGACGGTCTAATGAAAAACTGTTTTTT